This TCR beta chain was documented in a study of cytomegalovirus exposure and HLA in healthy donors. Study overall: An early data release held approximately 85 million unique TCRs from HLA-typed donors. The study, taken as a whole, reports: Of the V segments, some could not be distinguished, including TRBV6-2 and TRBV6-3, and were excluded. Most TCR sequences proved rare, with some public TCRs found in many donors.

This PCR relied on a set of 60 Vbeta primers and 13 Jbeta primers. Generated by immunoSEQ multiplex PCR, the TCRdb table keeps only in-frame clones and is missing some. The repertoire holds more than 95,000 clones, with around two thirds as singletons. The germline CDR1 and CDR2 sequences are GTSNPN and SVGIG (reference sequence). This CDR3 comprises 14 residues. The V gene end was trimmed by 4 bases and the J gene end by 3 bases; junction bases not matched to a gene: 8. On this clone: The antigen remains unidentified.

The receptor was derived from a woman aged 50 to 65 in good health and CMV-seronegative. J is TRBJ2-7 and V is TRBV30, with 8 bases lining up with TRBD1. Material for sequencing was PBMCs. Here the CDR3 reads CAWKRTGQIYEQYF. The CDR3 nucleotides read TGTGCCTGGAAAAGGACAGGGCAAATCTACGAGCAGTACTTC.